The source of this T cell receptor (beta chain) is a study of tumor-infiltrating lymphocytes in primary liver carcinoma. Concerning this clonotype: Its antigen is not identified.

Trimming cost V 5 bases and J 1 base; bases outside gene matches: 4. CDR3 length equals 15 residues. The germline CDR1 and CDR2 sequences are SGHAT and FQNNGV. With roughly 540 ng total RNA as template and a constant-region primer, TCR beta cDNA was made. Three rounds of nested multiplex PCR with slightly modified ARM-PCR produced TCR beta libraries. Researchers ran the first two PCR rounds for roughly 10 cycles each with TRBV1-TRBV30 forward primers and a C-beta reverse primer. TCRdb redid the calling of the multiplex PCR reads with MiXCR, one entry per CDR3 protein. There are about 320,000 distinct CDR3 sequences in the sample; about 60% occur only once, and roughly 8.6% lies in the top ten. General study points: The study found tumor-adjacent and tumor-blood pairs overlapped less than tumor region pairs.

The study extracted blood RNA from unsorted whole blood and also extracted germline DNA. The chain is built from TRBV11-2 and TRBJ1-1, with 10 bases identical to TRBD1. Sequencing was done on a sample of peripheral blood. The TCR comes from a man in his forties with primary liver carcinoma and hepatitis B virus infection. The CDR3 loop is CASSPWDRGNTEAFF. CDR3 in DNA: TGTGCCAGCAGCCCGTGGGACAGGGGGAACACTGAAGCTTTCTTT.